The count of the clone carrying this T cell receptor beta chain is one. After removal of 1 base from V and 4 bases from J, the junction contained 4 bases not matched to a gene. CDR3 size: 14 residues. Germline loops: CDR1 MGHRA, CDR2 YSYEKL. This specimen comes from a study of T cell changes during pregnancy in multiple sclerosis. TCRdb's copy holds only in-frame clones and misses some; the assay was immunoSEQ multiplex PCR. The table lists roughly 63,000 clones, roughly 91% of them singletons. The chain uses TRBV4-1 and TRBJ2-7, with TRBD2 matching 7 bases. This sequence originates from a female donor in good health, enrolled as a control in a pregnancy study. Sample: peripheral blood, taken in the second trimester of pregnancy. CDR3: CASSQVWGGYEQYF. In DNA form, the CDR3 reads TGCGCCAGCAGCCAAGTGTGGGGGGGGTACGAGCAGTACTTC.